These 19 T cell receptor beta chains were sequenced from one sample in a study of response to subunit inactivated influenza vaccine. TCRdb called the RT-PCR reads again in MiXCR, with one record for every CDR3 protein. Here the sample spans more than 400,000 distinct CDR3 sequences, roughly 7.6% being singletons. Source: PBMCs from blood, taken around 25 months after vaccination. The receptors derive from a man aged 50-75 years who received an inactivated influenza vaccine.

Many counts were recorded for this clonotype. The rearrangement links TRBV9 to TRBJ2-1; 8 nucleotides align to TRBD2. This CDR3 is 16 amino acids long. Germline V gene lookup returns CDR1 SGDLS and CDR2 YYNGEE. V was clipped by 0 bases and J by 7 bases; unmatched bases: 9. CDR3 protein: CASSVVASGGVNEQFF. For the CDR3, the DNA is TGTGCCAGCAGCGTAGTAGCCAGCGGGGGCGTTAATGAGCAGTTCTTC. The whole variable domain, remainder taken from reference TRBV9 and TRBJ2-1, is DSGVTQTPKHLITATGQRVTLRCSPRSGDLSVYWYQQSLDQGLQFLIQYYNGEERAKGNILERFSAQQFPDLHSELNLSSLELGDSALYFCASSVVASGGVNEQFFGPGTRLTVL.

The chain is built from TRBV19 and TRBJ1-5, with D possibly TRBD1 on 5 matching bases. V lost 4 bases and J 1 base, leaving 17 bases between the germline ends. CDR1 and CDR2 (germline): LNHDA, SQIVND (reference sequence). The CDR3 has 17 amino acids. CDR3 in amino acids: CASSTAPGRTSNQPQHF. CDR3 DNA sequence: TGTGCCAGTAGTACAGCACCGGGACGAACGAGCAATCAGCCCCAGCATTTT.

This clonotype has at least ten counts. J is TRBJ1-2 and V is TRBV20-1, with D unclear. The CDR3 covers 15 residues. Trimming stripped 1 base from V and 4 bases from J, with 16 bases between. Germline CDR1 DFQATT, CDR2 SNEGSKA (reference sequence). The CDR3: CSARGGIRLSYGYTF. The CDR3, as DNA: TGCAGTGCTAGAGGAGGCATCCGATTATCCTATGGCTACACCTTC.

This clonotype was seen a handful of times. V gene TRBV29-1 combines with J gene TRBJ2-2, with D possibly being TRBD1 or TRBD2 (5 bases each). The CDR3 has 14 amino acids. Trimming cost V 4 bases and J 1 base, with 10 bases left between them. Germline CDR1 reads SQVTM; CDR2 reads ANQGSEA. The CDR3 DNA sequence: TGCAGCGTTGCTGGGACCGAGAACACCGGGGAGCTGTTTTTT. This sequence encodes CSVAGTENTGELFF.

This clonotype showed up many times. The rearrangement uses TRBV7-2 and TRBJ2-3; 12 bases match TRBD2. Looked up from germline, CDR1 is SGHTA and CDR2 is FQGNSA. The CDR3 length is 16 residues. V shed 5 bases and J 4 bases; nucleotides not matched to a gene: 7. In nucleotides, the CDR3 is TGTGCCAGCAGCCAGAGGCTAGCGGGAGGGGCAGATACGCAGTATTTT. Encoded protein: CASSQRLAGGADTQYF.

In nucleotides, the CDR3 is TGTGCCAGCAGTTATCGGGAAGCCGAAGGGAAACAAAGCTCCTACGAGCAGTACTTC. It yields the protein CASSYREAEGKQSSYEQYF. The chain links TRBV6-9 to TRBJ2-7; TRBD2 might be the D (5 bases). CDR3 length: 19 amino acids. Germline values: CDR1 MNHGY, CDR2 SVAAGI. Trimming pared 2 bases from V and 0 bases from J, leaving 23 bases between.

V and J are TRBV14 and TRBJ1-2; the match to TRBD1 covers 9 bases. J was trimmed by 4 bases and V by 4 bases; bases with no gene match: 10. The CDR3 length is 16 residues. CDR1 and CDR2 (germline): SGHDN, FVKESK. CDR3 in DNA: TGTGCCAGCAGCCCAACCCAACAGGGGGCTGGCTATGGCTACACCTTC. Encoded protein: CASSPTQQGAGYGYTF.

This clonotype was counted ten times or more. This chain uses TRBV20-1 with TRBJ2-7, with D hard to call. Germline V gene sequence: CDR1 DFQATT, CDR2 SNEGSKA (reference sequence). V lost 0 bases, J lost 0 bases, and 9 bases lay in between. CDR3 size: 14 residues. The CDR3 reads CSARDHVYSYEQYF. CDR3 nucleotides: TGCAGTGCTAGAGATCACGTATACTCCTACGAGCAGTACTTC.

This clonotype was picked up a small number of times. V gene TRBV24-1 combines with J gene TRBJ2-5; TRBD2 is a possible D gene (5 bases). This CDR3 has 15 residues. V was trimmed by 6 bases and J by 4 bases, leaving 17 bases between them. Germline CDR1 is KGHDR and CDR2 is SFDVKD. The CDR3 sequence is CATSQASGGPETQYF. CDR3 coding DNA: TGTGCCACCAGTCAGGCCAGCGGAGGACCAGAGACCCAGTACTTC.

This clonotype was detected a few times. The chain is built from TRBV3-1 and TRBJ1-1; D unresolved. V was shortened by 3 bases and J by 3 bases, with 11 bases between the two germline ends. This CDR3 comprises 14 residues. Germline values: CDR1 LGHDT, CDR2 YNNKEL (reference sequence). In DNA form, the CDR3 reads TGTGCCAGCAGCCACGCTGGGGAGCACACTGAAGCTTTCTTT. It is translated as CASSHAGEHTEAFF.

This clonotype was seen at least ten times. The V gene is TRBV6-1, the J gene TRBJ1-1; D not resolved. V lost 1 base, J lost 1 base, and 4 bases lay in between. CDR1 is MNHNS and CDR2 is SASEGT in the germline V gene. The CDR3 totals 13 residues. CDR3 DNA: TGTGCCAGCAGTGAAGACTGGAACACTGAAGCTTTCTTT. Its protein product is CASSEDWNTEAFF.

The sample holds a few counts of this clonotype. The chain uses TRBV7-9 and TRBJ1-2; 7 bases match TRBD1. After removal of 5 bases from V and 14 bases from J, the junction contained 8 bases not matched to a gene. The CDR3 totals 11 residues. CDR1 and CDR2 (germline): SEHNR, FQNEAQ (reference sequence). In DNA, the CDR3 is TGTGCCAGCAGCGCAGACAGGGCCTGGACCTTC. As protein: CASSADRAWTF.

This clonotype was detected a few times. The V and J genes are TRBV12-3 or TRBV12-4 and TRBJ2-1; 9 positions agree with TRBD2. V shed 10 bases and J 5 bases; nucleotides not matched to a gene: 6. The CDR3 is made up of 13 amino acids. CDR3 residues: CATRTSADNEQFF. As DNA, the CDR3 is TGTGCCACCAGGACTAGCGCCGACAATGAGCAGTTCTTC.

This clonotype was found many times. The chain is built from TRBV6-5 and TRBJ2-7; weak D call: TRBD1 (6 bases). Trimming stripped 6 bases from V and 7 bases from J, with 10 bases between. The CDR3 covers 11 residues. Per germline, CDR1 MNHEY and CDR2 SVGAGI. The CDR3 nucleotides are TGTGCCAGCAGAAAGCAGGGGGAGCAGTACTTC. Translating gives CASRKQGEQYF.

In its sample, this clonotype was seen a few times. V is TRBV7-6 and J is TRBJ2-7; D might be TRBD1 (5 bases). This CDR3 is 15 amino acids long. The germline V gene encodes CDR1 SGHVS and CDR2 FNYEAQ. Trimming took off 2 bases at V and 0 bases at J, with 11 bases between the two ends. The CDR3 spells CASSLSQGSSYEQYF. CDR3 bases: TGTGCCAGCAGCTTAAGTCAGGGAAGCTCCTACGAGCAGTACTTC.

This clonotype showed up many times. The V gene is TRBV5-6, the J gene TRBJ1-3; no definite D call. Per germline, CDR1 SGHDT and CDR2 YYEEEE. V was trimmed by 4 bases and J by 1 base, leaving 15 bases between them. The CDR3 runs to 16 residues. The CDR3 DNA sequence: TGTGCCAGCAGCAGCTACCCCCATCTGTCTGGAAACACCATATATTTT. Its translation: CASSSYPHLSGNTIYF.

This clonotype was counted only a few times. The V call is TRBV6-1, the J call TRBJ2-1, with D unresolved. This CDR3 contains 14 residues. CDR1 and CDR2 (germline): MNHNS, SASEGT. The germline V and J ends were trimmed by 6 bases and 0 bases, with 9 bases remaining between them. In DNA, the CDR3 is TGTGCCAGCAGCATTGATAGCTCCTACAATGAGCAGTTCTTC. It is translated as CASSIDSSYNEQFF.

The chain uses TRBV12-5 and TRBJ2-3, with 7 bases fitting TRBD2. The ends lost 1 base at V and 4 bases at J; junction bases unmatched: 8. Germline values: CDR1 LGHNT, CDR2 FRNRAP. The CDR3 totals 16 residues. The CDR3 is CASGLGVSTSADTQYF. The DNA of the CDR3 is TGTGCTAGTGGTTTGGGTGTTTCTACTAGCGCAGATACGCAGTATTTT.

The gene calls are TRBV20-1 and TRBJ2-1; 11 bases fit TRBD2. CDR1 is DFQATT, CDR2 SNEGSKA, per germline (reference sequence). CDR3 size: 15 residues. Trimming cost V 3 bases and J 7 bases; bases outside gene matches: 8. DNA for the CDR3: TGCAGTGCTAGGCCACTAGCGGGAGCTCTGAATGAGCAGTTCTTC. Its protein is CSARPLAGALNEQFF.